This TCR beta chain was sequenced during a study of CD8+ T cells in alopecia areata. On the study more broadly: Patients remained on tofacitinib for 6 to 18 months and then went 6 months without it.

Notes on the study in general: Shared TCR sequences were less clear between patients than in mice, possibly partly from HLA diversity. Among the cells sequenced in scalp samples are also the resident alphabeta T cells of normal skin.

Regarding this clone: The antigen remains unidentified.

RNA extraction and reverse transcription yielded cDNA as sequencing template. TCRdb keeps only in-frame clones here, not all; method: immunoSEQ multiplex PCR. Of around 140,000 clones detected, about nine tenths appear once; the ten largest clones hold about 15%. V was pared by 3 bases and J by 3 bases, with 9 bases between. This CDR3 is built from 13 residues. Per the germline V gene, CDR1 is SNHLY and CDR2 is FYNNEI. The chain recombines TRBV2 with TRBJ2-7; unclear D gene. This receptor was identified in a human donor with alopecia areata. The specimen comprised CD8+ T cells sorted from blood, sampled at week 0. CDR3 nucleotides: TGTGCCAGCAGTGACCCTAGACACTACGAGCAGTACTTC. The encoded protein is CASSDPRHYEQYF.